This TCR beta chain was identified during a study of OX40 agonist ivuxolimab in advanced cancers. Study details: Enrollees could have had prior anti-PD-1, anti-PD-L1 or anti-CTLA-4 therapy, which around 40% had received. Partial response was recorded in three patients: one hepatocellular carcinoma and two cutaneous melanoma cases. Study results and limitations: Partly responding patients at 0.1-3.0 mg/kg showed some of the smallest clonal expansion.

Only in-frame clones appear in the TCRdb table, and some are missing; sequencing was by immunoSEQ multiplex PCR. The sample has approximately 44,000 clones, about four fifths seen once. The germline CDR1 and CDR2 sequences are MNHEY and SMNVEV (reference sequence). The CDR3 is made up of 14 amino acids. V lost 8 bases to trimming and J lost 3 bases, with 13 bases between them. Of note for this clone: Its antigen is still unknown.

The sample in question was CD4+ or CD8+ T cells sorted from blood, obtained in a trial of the OX40 agonist ivuxolimab. The V call is TRBV27, the J call TRBJ2-2; a possible D gene is TRBD2 (5 bases). The clonotype comes from an adult with an advanced solid tumor such as melanoma, head and neck, liver or kidney cancer. CDR3 in DNA: TGTGCCAGCGGTCCGGGGTCGGACACCGGGGAGCTGTTTTTT. As protein: CASGPGSDTGELFF.